This T cell receptor (beta chain) was captured by sequencing in a study of blood T cell repertoires in COVID-19 (dated by TCRdb to the early 2020s). Context from the whole study: Samples from collaborators originated in the United States, Italy and Spain and spanned both the acute and convalescent phases of COVID-19. The material from the prospective study consisted of cDNA or gDNA derived from T cells, B-cell-depleted T cells, or PBMCs. Samples came from the ongoing ImmuneRACE study (first 160 participants) plus 1,254 subjects from 6 global collaborators. Where available, HLA class I and class II types were obtained from metadata supplied by the sample provider rather than from assay-based typing. A de-identified subject ID, COVID-19 status, age in years and sex were almost always included in the sample metadata. The dataset comprised deeply sampled blood TCRbeta repertoires from subjects exposed to, actively infected with, or recovered from COVID-19. The repertoires were released in a freely available public database meant as a resource for research on the immune response to SARS-CoV-2.

TCRbeta CDR3 regions were amplified from genomic DNA using the immunoSEQ Assay, a bias-controlled multiplex PCR. Per the original workflow: The number of nucleated cells in each sample was estimated by amplification of reference gene primers within the assay. Sequence reads were collapsed and filtered to measure the absolute abundance of every unique TCRbeta CDR3 rearrangement. For each sample, productive Simpson clonality was calculated by taking the square root of Simpson's diversity index across productive rearrangements. In its TCRdb copy, this immuneACCESS table keeps in-frame sequences only and misses some clones. Where compared with another copy, unresolved V genes explain less than half of these, and the others have no known cause. D and trimming were read from the DNA, whereas the V and J calls and clone size are those reported in that table. The sample table records roughly 230,000 clones; 84% of these occur just once. In total, the top ten clones hold roughly 10% of the sample.

With respect to this clone: Its antigen is currently not known. Base qualities are missing; no much larger clone stands one base away.

In Seattle, one collaborating source enrolled patients while the infection was active and tracked those patients longitudinally over the course of disease. Whole blood was collected in K2EDTA tubes by collaborating institutions according to the institutions' own protocols. For TCRbeta analysis, collaborators shipped samples in one of three forms: frozen whole blood, isolated PBMCs, or DNA extracted from either of those sample types. In the germline V gene, CDR1 corresponds to SGHTA and CDR2 to FQGNSA. The cysteine opens and the phenylalanine closes a CDR3 of 14 amino acids. Only the CDR3 DNA is retained, 42 bases long and in frame from the first base. From V the trimming removes 4 bases and from J it removes 7 bases, while the gene matches leave 7 bases of the junction unaccounted for. Paper-wide results and their limitations: The amount of clinical and demographic metadata varied by source and participant and was provided uncurated.

This clonotype was obtained from a woman over 75 with COVID-19, enrolled during active disease. This sequence uses TRBV7-2 and TRBJ2-1, with TRBD2 identical over 7 junction bases. The sample comprised peripheral blood. The nucleotide sequence is TGTGCCAGCAGCTCCCTCGGGGGGAGGAATGAGCAGTTCTTC. Translated, it reads CASSSLGGRNEQFF.